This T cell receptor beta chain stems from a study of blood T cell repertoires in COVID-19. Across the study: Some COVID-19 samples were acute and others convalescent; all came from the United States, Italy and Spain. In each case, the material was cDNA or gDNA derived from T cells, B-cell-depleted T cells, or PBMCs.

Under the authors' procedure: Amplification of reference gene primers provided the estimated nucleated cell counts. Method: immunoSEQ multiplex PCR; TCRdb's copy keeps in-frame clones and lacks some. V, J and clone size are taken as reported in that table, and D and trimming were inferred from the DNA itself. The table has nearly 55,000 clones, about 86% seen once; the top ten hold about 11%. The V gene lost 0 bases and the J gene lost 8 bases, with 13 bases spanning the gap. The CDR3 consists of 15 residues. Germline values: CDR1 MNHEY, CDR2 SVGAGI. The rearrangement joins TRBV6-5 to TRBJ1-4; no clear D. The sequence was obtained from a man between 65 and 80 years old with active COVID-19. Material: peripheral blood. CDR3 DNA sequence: TGTGCCAGCAGTTACTCGACCAGGAGGGAAGAAAAACTGTTTTTT. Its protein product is CASSYSTRREEKLFF.